This entry lists 21 T cell receptor beta chains sequenced from one sample in a study of graft-versus-host responses after intestinal transplantation. The assay was immunoSEQ multiplex PCR, and TCRdb's table has in-frame clones only and misses some. This sample has 35,000 to 50,000 clones, with nearly 95% found just once. What these receptors recognize is not known. This specimen was unstimulated CD8+ T cells sorted from spleen or lymph node cells, taken before transplant. Receptors originate from a human donor who was the organ donor for an intestinal transplant.

This chain connects TRBV4-1 to TRBJ2-1; 9 bases are shared with TRBD1. After removal of 3 bases from V and 0 bases from J, the junction contained 12 bases not matched to a gene. This CDR3 is 19 amino acids long. Per the germline V gene, CDR1 is MGHRA and CDR2 is YSYEKL. This CDR3 reads CASSQSTGGAGSSYNEQFF. CDR3 bases: TGCGCCAGCAGCCAGTCTACAGGGGGCGCGGGGAGCTCCTACAATGAGCAGTTCTTC.

The rearrangement uses TRBV15 and TRBJ2-3, with D perhaps TRBD1 (6 bases). The germline V gene has CDR1 LNHNV and CDR2 YYDKDF (reference sequence). V lost 6 bases and J lost 1, with 11 bases in between. The CDR3 length is 14 residues. The CDR3 DNA sequence: TGTGCCACCAGGACCAACAGGGGCACAGATACGCAGTATTTT. It yields the protein CATRTNRGTDTQYF.

The CDR3 loop reads CASSPYFGELFF. In DNA form, the CDR3 reads TGTGCCAGCAGCCCGTATTTCGGGGAGCTGTTTTTT. This sequence joins TRBV13 and TRBJ2-2, with D hard to call. The length of the CDR3 is 12 residues. V was shortened by 5 bases and J by 7 bases, with 8 bases between the two germline ends. Germline V CDR1 and CDR2: PRHDT, FYEKMQ (reference sequence).

The genes are TRBV29-1 and TRBJ2-3; D remains unclear. Looked up from germline, CDR1 is SQVTM and CDR2 is ANQGSEA. The V end lost 8 bases, the J end lost 2 bases, and 17 bases lay between the germline ends. This CDR3 is 14 amino acids long. CDR3 amino acids: CSIGTFENTDTQYF. CDR3 nucleotides: TGCAGCATTGGTACTTTCGAAAACACAGATACGCAGTATTTT.

This clone has a single count. The J gene is TRBJ2-1, the V gene TRBV12-1; the DNA was not used to check the table's D call, TRBD2. TRBV12-1 is recorded as a pseudogene. The CDR3 totals 17 residues. The CDR3 region has the DNA TGTGCCAGCAGGCCGACTAGCGGGGGGGCCGTTTTATATGAGCAGTTCTTC. This codes for CASRPTSGGAVLYEQFF.

The V and J genes are TRBV6-1 and TRBJ2-1; no reliable D call. CDR3 size: 13 residues. The V end lost 1 base, the J end lost 5 bases, and 6 bases lay between the germline ends. Looked up from germline, CDR1 is MNHNS and CDR2 is SASEGT. Here the CDR3 reads CASSEDLHNEQFF. Here the CDR3 DNA reads TGTGCCAGCAGTGAAGACCTCCACAATGAGCAGTTCTTC.

The V call is TRBV5-1, the J call TRBJ2-2; 9 bases agree with TRBD1. V lost 2 bases and J lost 0; bases outside the gene matches: 2. Germline V gives CDR1 SGHRS, CDR2 YFSETQ. This CDR3 has 16 amino acids. CDR3 DNA: TGCGCCAGCAGCTTTTGGACAGGGGCGAACACCGGGGAGCTGTTTTTT. Amino acids: CASSFWTGANTGELFF.

The chain recombines TRBV4-1 with TRBJ2-4, with 8 bases that match TRBD2. Germline CDR1 is MGHRA and CDR2 is YSYEKL. After removal of 1 base from V and 4 bases from J, the junction contained 6 bases not matched to a gene. The CDR3 is 16 residues long. As DNA, the CDR3 is TGCGCCAGCAGCCAAGTCGGTAGCGGGGCAAAAAACATTCAGTACTTC. Encoded protein: CASSQVGSGAKNIQYF.

The V call is TRBV9, the J call TRBJ2-3; D is ambiguous. Germline loops: CDR1 SGDLS, CDR2 YYNGEE. The CDR3 is made up of 15 amino acids. Trimming left V 2 bases short and J 1 base short, with 11 bases between. CDR3 amino acids: CASSVATSGTDTQYF. Here the CDR3 DNA reads TGTGCCAGCAGCGTTGCCACGAGTGGCACAGATACGCAGTATTTT. Looking up the rest from reference TRBV9 and TRBJ2-3 gives the full variable domain: DSGVTQTPKHLITATGQRVTLRCSPRSGDLSVYWYQQSLDQGLQFLIQYYNGEERAKGNILERFSAQQFPDLHSELNLSSLELGDSALYFCASSVATSGTDTQYFGPGTRLTVL.

V and J are TRBV7-8 and TRBJ2-3; 9 nucleotides line up with TRBD1. This CDR3 is built from 18 residues. V was clipped by 5 bases and J by 3 bases; unmatched bases: 15. Looked up from germline, CDR1 is SGHVS and CDR2 is FQNEAQ. The CDR3 spells CASSPAEWAGQGTDTQYF. The CDR3 DNA sequence: TGTGCCAGCAGCCCCGCGGAGTGGGCGGGACAGGGTACAGATACGCAGTATTTT.

The chain has TRBV27 and TRBJ2-1, with D tentatively TRBD1 or TRBD2 (6 bases each). Germline CDR1 is MNHEY and CDR2 is SMNVEV (reference sequence). The V end lost 2 bases, the J end lost 4 bases, and 12 bases lay between the germline ends. This CDR3 region has 15 residues. The CDR3 DNA follows: TGTGCCAGCAGTTTAGGGGGGCCTTTTTACAATGAGCAGTTCTTC. Protein sequence: CASSLGGPFYNEQFF.

CDR3 residues: CASSLTHEQFF. CDR3 nucleotides: TGTGCCAGCAGCTTAACCCATGAGCAGTTCTTC. The V call is TRBV7-6, the J call TRBJ2-1; unclear D gene. V lost 2 bases to trimming and J lost 8 bases, with 4 bases between them. Germline CDR1 reads SGHVS; CDR2 reads FNYEAQ. This CDR3 has 11 residues.

The chain employs TRBV27 and TRBJ2-1; D tentatively fits TRBD1 or TRBD2 (5 bases each). CDR1 MNHEY and CDR2 SMNVEV come from the germline V gene (reference sequence). This CDR3 comprises 11 residues. Trimming removed 2 bases from V and 15 bases from J, with 11 bases in between. The DNA for the CDR3 is TGTGCCAGCAGTTTAGATCCCGGGGCGTTCTTC. Translation: CASSLDPGAFF.

V is TRBV28 and J is TRBJ1-3, with D maybe TRBD1 (5 bases). This CDR3 spans 15 amino acids. V was trimmed by 6 bases and J by 0 bases, leaving 12 bases between them. The germline CDR1 and CDR2 sequences are MDHEN and SYDVKM. CDR3 DNA sequence: TGTGCCAGCAGGGGCGACAGAAGCTCTGGAAACACCATATATTTT. It specifies CASRGDRSSGNTIYF.

The genes are TRBV4-1 and TRBJ1-2, with D maybe TRBD1 (5 bases). V dropped 2 bases and J dropped 2 bases, with 15 bases sitting between them. The CDR3 totals 16 residues. Germline loops: CDR1 MGHRA, CDR2 YSYEKL. Here the CDR3 DNA reads TGCGCCAGCAGCCAATTGGAGGGGAGTCCCAACTATGGCTACACCTTC. Translating gives CASSQLEGSPNYGYTF.

V usage is TRBV5-8 and J usage is TRBJ1-1, with a possible D match to TRBD1 (5 bases). This CDR3 comprises 15 residues. V was clipped by 1 base and J by 0 bases, with 10 bases between them. Germline values: CDR1 SGHTS, CDR2 YDEGEE. CDR3 bases: TGTGCCAGCAGCTTGTACAGGCACATGAACACTGAAGCTTTCTTT. It translates to CASSLYRHMNTEAFF.

The rearrangement links TRBV27 to TRBJ1-5; D not resolved. V shed 0 bases and J shed 3 bases, with 9 bases lying between them. Per the germline V gene, CDR1 is MNHEY and CDR2 is SMNVEV (reference sequence). This CDR3 comprises 15 residues. CDR3 protein: CASSLSLAPNQPQHF. CDR3 sequence (DNA): TGTGCCAGCAGTTTATCTTTGGCCCCCAATCAGCCCCAGCATTTT.

The V call is TRBV6-5, the J call TRBJ2-2; D is perhaps TRBD1 or TRBD2 (5 bases each). Trimming left V 6 bases short and J 6 bases short, with 14 bases between. The CDR3 is 14 amino acids. Germline CDR1 MNHEY, CDR2 SVGAGI. CDR3 sequence reads: CASSGASAPGELFF. The CDR3 DNA follows: TGTGCCAGCAGCGGGGCGTCGGCGCCCGGGGAGCTGTTTTTT.

The J gene is TRBJ1-5, the V gene TRBV4-1; 9 nucleotides match TRBD1. The germline CDR1 and CDR2 sequences are MGHRA and YSYEKL. The CDR3 has 15 amino acids. V was pared by 2 bases and J by 7 bases, with 6 bases of the junction left unmatched. The CDR3 sequence is CASSQLTGGEQPQHF. In nucleotides, the CDR3 is TGCGCCAGCAGCCAACTGACAGGGGGAGAGCAGCCCCAGCATTTT.

The chain joins TRBV7-3 to TRBJ2-3; D is ambiguous. The CDR3 sequence is 15 residues long. Per germline, CDR1 SGHTA and CDR2 FQGTGA. Trimming left V 0 bases short and J 2 bases short, with 9 bases between. The CDR3 loop is CASSLTGGLTDTQYF. In nucleotides, the CDR3 is TGTGCCAGCAGCTTAACCGGCGGTCTCACAGATACGCAGTATTTT.

Only one count was recorded for this clone. J is TRBJ2-7 and V is TRBV5-6; 8 bases align to TRBD2. The V gene end was trimmed by 6 bases and the J gene end by 4 bases; junction bases not matched to a gene: 15. CDR3 length: 16 amino acids. Germline V lookup: CDR1 SGHDT, CDR2 YYEEEE. The CDR3 reads CASTPRGGLSTYEQYF. The CDR3, as DNA: TGTGCCAGCACCCCCCGCGGGGGGCTAAGTACTTACGAGCAGTACTTC.